This T cell receptor beta chain was profiled in a study of blood T cells in healthy people across ages. Through a sample-barcoded 5' primer and a J-beta primer mix, a second PCR was run for roughly 6 to 12 cycles. Using its own MiXCR run on the 5' RACE reads, TCRdb lists one record per CDR3 protein. In the table there are hundreds of thousands of distinct CDR3 sequences, nearly 60% of which are singletons. Each sample yielded at least 5 micrograms of PBMC total RNA. Germline lookup yields CDR1 DFQATT and CDR2 SNEGSKA (reference sequence). V gave up 1 base and J gave up 9 bases; unmatched junction bases: 9. The CDR3 has 14 amino acids.

The clonotype originates from a man aged 25 to 45 in good health. Material: blood. This chain links TRBV20-1 with TRBJ2-1; 7 bases line up with TRBD2. As DNA, the CDR3 is TGCAGTGCTAGAGGGGCGGGAGAATTCCTTGAGCAGTTCTTC. Protein product: CSARGAGEFLEQFF.